Listed below are T cell receptor beta chains from one sample, sequenced in a study. Here immunoSEQ multiplex PCR was the method, and the copy in TCRdb shows in-frame clones only, minus some. This sample has approximately 70,000 clones, with about 93% found just once. Specimen: PBMCs. The receptors stem from a man in his forties with rheumatoid arthritis. Each CDR3 is given with its conserved first and last residue. D genes are given only for firm matches. The listing skips clone size in some rows; elsewhere it reads once, few, many or a size class.

>.|.|TRBV30|TRBJ1-3
TGTGCCTGGAGTGCGGGCTCTGGAAACACCATATATTTT
CAWSAGSGNTIYF
>.|.|TRBV4-2|TRBJ2-7
TGTGCCAGCAGCCAAGGGAAGGGGGACGAGCAGTACTTC
CASSQGKGDEQYF
>TRBD1|.|TRBV5-6|TRBJ1-5
TGTGCCAGCAGCTTGCGGGGGACAGCAGATCAGCCCCAGCATTTT
CASSLRGTADQPQHF
>.|.|TRBV6-5|TRBJ2-7
TGTGCCAGCAGCTCAAGCGGGCCCTCCTACGAGCAGTACTTC
CASSSSGPSYEQYF
>TRBD1|.|TRBV7-3|TRBJ2-5
TGTGCCAGCAGTTACAGGGGCGACCAAGAGACCCAGTACTTC
CASSYRGDQETQYF
>TRBD2|.|TRBV18|TRBJ2-1
TGTGCCAGCTCACCAATTTCGGCTAGCGGGAGAGGGGGGACCTACAATGAGCAGTTCTTC
CASSPISASGRGGTYNEQFF
>TRBD1|.|TRBV6-1|TRBJ2-3
TGTGCCAGCAGTGAGGGACAGGGCGCAGATACGCAGTATTTT
CASSEGQGADTQYF
>TRBD2|.|TRBV7-6|TRBJ2-7
TGTGCCAGCAGCAAGCTAGCGGGAGTGGGGGAGCAGTACTTC
CASSKLAGVGEQYF
>TRBD1|.|TRBV24-1|TRBJ1-2
TGTGCCCCTTGCGGGACAGGAGCGACTAACTATGGCTACACCTTC
CAPCGTGATNYGYTF
>.|.|TRBV5-1|TRBJ1-1
TGCGCCAGCAGCTTAGGCTTTAACACTGAAGCTTTCTTT
CASSLGFNTEAFF
>.|.|TRBV2|TRBJ1-6
TGTGCCAGCGGTGTGGAAGAGGATTCACCCCTCCACTTT
CASGVEEDSPLHF
>.|.|TRBV10-3|TRBJ1-1
TGTGCCATCAGTGAGGTCAGGGAGGTGGTAGAAGCTTTCTTT
CAISEVREVVEAFF
>TRBD2|.|TRBV28|TRBJ2-1
TGTGCCAGCACCAGTACTAGCGGGAGCTACAATGAGCAGTTCTTC
CASTSTSGSYNEQFF
>.|.|TRBV19|TRBJ2-7
TGTGCCAGTAGTATAGATTTATGGGCAGTCCGTTCGGGCGAGCAGTACTTC
CASSIDLWAVRSGEQYF
>.|.|TRBV7-2|TRBJ1-5
TGTGCCAGCAGCACCCGTCATAGCAATCAGCCCCAGCATTTT
CASSTRHSNQPQHF
>.|.|TRBV28|TRBJ2-2
TGTGCCAGCACGGGCGGGGCAGGGCTCACCGGGGAGCTGTTTTTT
CASTGGAGLTGELFF
>TRBD2|.|TRBV4-1|TRBJ2-2
TGCGCCAGCAGCCAACCCCCGGGACTAGCGAACACCGGGGAGCTGTTTTTT
CASSQPPGLANTGELFF
>.|.|TRBV3-1/TRBV3-2|TRBJ1-2
TGTGCCAGCAGCCAAGATGGGCGTTTCAGCCTTAAAGCTAACTATGGCTACACCTTC
CASSQDGRFSLKANYGYTF
>.|.|TRBV7-6|TRBJ2-1
TGTGCCAGCAGCCTCCCGTCGGGACTCTACAATGAGCAGTTCTTC
CASSLPSGLYNEQFF
>.|.|TRBV6-5|TRBJ2-7
TGTGCCAGCACCCCGGGGGATAGTAGAGAGCAGTACTTC
CASTPGDSREQYF
>.|.|TRBV21-1|TRBJ2-7
TGTGCCAGCCTGGGGGGCAGGTACGAGCAGTACTTC
CASLGGRYEQYF
>.|.|TRBV5-8|TRBJ1-5
TGTGCCAGCAGCTTGGCCGGGGGAGTTAATCAGCCCCAGCATTTT
CASSLAGGVNQPQHF
>TRBD2|.|TRBV15|TRBJ2-5
TGTGCCACCAGCAGAGGGAGTAGCGGGAGTAAGGAGACCCAGTACTTC
CATSRGSSGSKETQYF
>.|.|TRBV6-6|TRBJ1-6
TGTGCCAGCACCCGGACAGAAGAAAGTTCACCCCTCCACTTT
CASTRTEESSPLHF
>.|.|TRBV30|TRBJ2-7
TGTGCCTGGACGGGGAGCTCCTACGAGCAGTACTTC
CAWTGSSYEQYF
>.|few|TRBV30|TRBJ1-5
TGTGCCTGGAGAAGGGGTGGCAATCAGCCCCAGCATTTT
CAWRRGGNQPQHF
>TRBD1|.|TRBV7-9|TRBJ2-7
TGTGCCAGCAGCGACCGGGACAGGGGCGGACACGAGCAGTACTTC
CASSDRDRGGHEQYF
>.|.|TRBV7-9|TRBJ1-2
TGTGCCAGCAGCTTAGCTGGTGCCCTTTACTATGGCTACACCTTC
CASSLAGALYYGYTF
>.|.|TRBV19|TRBJ2-7
TGTGCCAGTAGTATAACGGTCTCCTACGAGCAGTACTTC
CASSITVSYEQYF
>TRBD2|.|TRBV3-1/TRBV3-2|TRBJ2-1
TGTGCCAGCAGGCTCGGGACTAGCGGGTACCTCGATGAGCAGTTCTTC
CASRLGTSGYLDEQFF
>.|.|TRBV29-1|TRBJ1-1
TGCAGCGCTCGGGAGGGTATGAACACTGAAGCTTTCTTT
CSAREGMNTEAFF
>.|few|TRBV7-9|TRBJ1-3
TGTGCCAGCAGCTTTTCTGGAAACACCATATATTTT
CASSFSGNTIYF
>TRBD1|.|TRBV29-1|TRBJ1-1
TGCAGCGTTGACAAGACAGGGGGCACTGAAGCTTTCTTT
CSVDKTGGTEAFF
>.|.|TRBV7-9|TRBJ1-5
TGTGCCAGCAGCAGGGACAGCAATCAGCCCCAGCATTTT
CASSRDSNQPQHF
>.|.|TRBV28|TRBJ1-2
TGTGCCAGCACCAGCCCGGGGCAGTTAAGGGGCTACACCTTC
CASTSPGQLRGYTF
>TRBD1|.|TRBV19|TRBJ1-2
TGTGCCAGTACCCCGACAGGGGTCTATGGCTACACCTTC
CASTPTGVYGYTF
>TRBD1|.|TRBV19|TRBJ2-5
TGTGCCAGTAGACAAACGGGACAGGGAAAGACCCAGTACTTC
CASRQTGQGKTQYF
>TRBD1|.|TRBV5-6|TRBJ1-3
TGTGCCAGCAGCTTGGATCGGACAGGGGAGACAAACACCATATATTTT
CASSLDRTGETNTIYF
>.|.|TRBV7-9|TRBJ1-1
TGTGCCAGCAGCGTAAGGGGGGACACTGAAGCTTTCTTT
CASSVRGDTEAFF
>.|.|TRBV6-5|TRBJ2-4
TGTGCCAGCAGTTACGGTTCGGGCCCAAAAAGGGACATTCAGTACTTC
CASSYGSGPKRDIQYF
>.|.|TRBV12-3/TRBV12-4|TRBJ2-5
TGTGCCAGCAGTTCTCAAACGGGAGAGACCCAGTACTTC
CASSSQTGETQYF
>.|.|TRBV6-5|TRBJ1-4
TGTGCCAGCAGTTTCCGTCTGGGTAATGAAAAACTGTTTTTT
CASSFRLGNEKLFF
>.|once|TRBV12-1|TRBJ1-2
TGTGCCAGCAGCTCTTTATCCCGACACAGTAACTATGGCTACACCTTC
CASSSLSRHSNYGYTF
>.|once|TRBV5-4|TRBJ2-6
TGTGCCAGCAGCTTGGGGAAGAGCTCTGGGGCCAACGTCCTGACTTTC
CASSLGKSSGANVLTF